This TCR beta chain was identified during a study of control samples from healthy donors and cancer patients. This CDR3 has 16 amino acids. J was trimmed by 2 bases and V by 0 bases; bases with no gene match: 5. Germline V gene lookup returns CDR1 SGHRS and CDR2 YFSETQ. Repertoires were generated with immunoSEQ multiplex PCR, while TCRdb's copy carries only in-frame clones and drops some. This table holds approximately 130,000 clones, roughly 84% found once. Sequences were obtained from blood. The gene calls are TRBV5-1 and TRBJ2-3; 8 bases are a match to TRBD2. The TCR was taken from a man between 35 and 55 years old in good health. CDR3 DNA: TGCGCCAGCAGCTTGGTTCTCGGGGGGGCCACAGATACGCAGTATTTT. It codes for CASSLVLGGATDTQYF.